The following is a T cell receptor (beta chain) sequence with its context. Antigen: not known. This entry is derived from a study of T cell clusters in autoimmune cytopenias. Whole-study findings and limits: Primary autoimmune cytopenia patients seemingly lacked the physiological T cell clusters found in healthy donors. The cluster-lack signature was not seen for secondary cytopenia versus chronic lymphocytic leukemia. TRB repertoire shifts in secondary cytopenia and chronic lymphocytic leukemia mostly reflected lymphoma, not autoimmunity.

One tube held mixed TRB-A and TRB-B primer pools for touch-down PCR. TCRdb reanalyzed the multiplex PCR reads, giving one entry per CDR3 protein sequence and no DNA. The table lists 6,500 to 7,500 distinct CDR3 sequences. Each sample's input was 250 ng genomic DNA, about 38,000 genome equivalents. Germline V CDR1 and CDR2: KGHSH, LQKENI. The CDR3 spans 15 residues. The source is a human donor with an autoimmune cytopenia or autoimmune hepatitis (not recorded which). Source material: peripheral blood. The V gene is TRBV18, the J gene TRBJ2-1; with no DNA, the TCRdb D assignment of TRBD2 cannot be verified. The CDR3 here is CASSPDRVSGGEQFF.